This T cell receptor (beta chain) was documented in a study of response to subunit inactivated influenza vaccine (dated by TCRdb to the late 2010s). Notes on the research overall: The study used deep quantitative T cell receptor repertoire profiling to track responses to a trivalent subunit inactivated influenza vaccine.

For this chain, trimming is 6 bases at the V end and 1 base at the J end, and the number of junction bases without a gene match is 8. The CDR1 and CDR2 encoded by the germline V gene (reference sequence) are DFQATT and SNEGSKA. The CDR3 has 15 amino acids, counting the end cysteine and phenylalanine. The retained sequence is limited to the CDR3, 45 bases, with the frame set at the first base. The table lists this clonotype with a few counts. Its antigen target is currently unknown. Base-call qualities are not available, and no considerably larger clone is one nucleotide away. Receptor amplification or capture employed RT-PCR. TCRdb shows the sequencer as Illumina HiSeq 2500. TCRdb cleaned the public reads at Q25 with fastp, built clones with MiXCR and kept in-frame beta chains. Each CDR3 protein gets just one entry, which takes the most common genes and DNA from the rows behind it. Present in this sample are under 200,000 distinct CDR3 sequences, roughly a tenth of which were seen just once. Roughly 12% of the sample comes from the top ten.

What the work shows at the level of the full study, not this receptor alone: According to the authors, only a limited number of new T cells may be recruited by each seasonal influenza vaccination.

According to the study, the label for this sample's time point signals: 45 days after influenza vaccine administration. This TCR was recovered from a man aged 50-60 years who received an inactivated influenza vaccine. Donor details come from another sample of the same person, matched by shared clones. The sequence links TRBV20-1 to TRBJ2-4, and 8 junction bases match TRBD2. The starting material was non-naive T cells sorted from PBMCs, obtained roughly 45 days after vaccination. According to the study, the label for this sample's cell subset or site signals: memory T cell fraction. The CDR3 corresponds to CSAEAGDTAKNIQYF. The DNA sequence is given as TGCAGTGCGGAAGCGGGAGATACTGCCAAAAACATTCAGTACTTC.